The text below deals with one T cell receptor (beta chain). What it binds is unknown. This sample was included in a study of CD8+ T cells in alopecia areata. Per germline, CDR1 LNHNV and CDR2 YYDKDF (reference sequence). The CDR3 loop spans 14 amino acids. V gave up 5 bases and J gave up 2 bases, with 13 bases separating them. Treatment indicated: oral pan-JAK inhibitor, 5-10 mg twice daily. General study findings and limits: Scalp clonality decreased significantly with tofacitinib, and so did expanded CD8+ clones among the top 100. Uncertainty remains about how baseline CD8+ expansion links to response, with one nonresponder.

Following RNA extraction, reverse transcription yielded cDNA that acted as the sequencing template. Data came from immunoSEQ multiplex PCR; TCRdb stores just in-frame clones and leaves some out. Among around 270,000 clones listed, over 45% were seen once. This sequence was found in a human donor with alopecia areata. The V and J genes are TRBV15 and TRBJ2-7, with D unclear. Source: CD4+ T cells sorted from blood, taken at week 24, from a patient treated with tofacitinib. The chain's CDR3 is CATSPGRTTYEQYF. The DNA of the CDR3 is TGTGCCACCAGCCCCGGACGTACCACCTACGAGCAGTACTTC.